The clone carrying this T cell receptor beta chain came up many times. The antigen remains undetermined. This beta chain slipped into a library made for alpha chains as a stray read, so its size is not meaningful. MiXCR, applied by TCRdb to the 5' RACE reads, yields one record per CDR3 protein. The sample contains about 7,800 distinct CDR3 sequences, roughly 8.6% of which appear only once. The data are from a study of spatial heterogeneity in lung cancer. General study results and limits: Resection blood, more than follow-up blood, showed ubiquitous expanded tumor TCRs.

Time point of the sample: sample taken at primary tumor resection. No cells were sorted before sequencing. The whole RNA sequenced was extracted from tumor, nontumor lung or frozen PBMC. The germline gives CDR1 KGHDR, CDR2 SFDVKD. CDR3 size: 15 residues. V was shortened by 2 bases and J by 4 bases, with 13 bases between the two germline ends. This sequence originates from a male donor with early-stage non-small cell lung cancer. Source: PBMCs, taken at surgery. The rearrangement joins TRBV24-1 to TRBJ1-2, with D perhaps matching TRBD1 (5 bases). In DNA form, the CDR3 reads TGTGCCACCAGTGATTCCCGTAGGGGTAGCTATGGCTACACCTTC. Translated: CATSDSRRGSYGYTF.